Listed here is a single T cell receptor beta chain. Its antigen is unknown. Germline is not matched at one junction end, which may reflect a read error. Prepared libraries of TCR beta cDNA carried unique molecular identifiers. From the PCR reads, TCRdb called clonotypes with MiXCR, one entry per CDR3 protein. Found here are approximately 730,000 distinct CDR3 sequences, roughly 46% of them singletons; the top ten hold around 4.7%. This CDR3 contains 13 residues. Germline assignment: CDR1 SGHTA and CDR2 FQGNSA. This sample was taken from a study of post-analysis software for immune sequencing data. Whole-study results and caveats: Five TRBV segments, including TRBV5-6, TRBV5-1 and TRBV20-1, were more frequent in patients than controls. Controls significantly exceeded multiple sclerosis patients in normalized Chao1 diversity.

The clonotype was recovered from a girl under 18 with multiple sclerosis. The sequencing sample was made of blood. The chain combines TRBV7-2 with TRBJ2-1; the D is unclear. The CDR3 DNA reads as TGTGTCAGCAGCCGGTGGTCCTACAATGAGCAGTTCTTC. Translating gives CVSSRWSYNEQFF. The full variable domain, in which reference TRBV7-2 and TRBJ2-1 provide the parts outside the CDR3, is GAGVSQSPSNKVTEKGKDVELRCDPISGHTALYWYRQSLGQGLEFLIYFQGNSAPDKSGLPSDRFSAERTGGSVSTLTIQRTQQEDSAVYLCVSSRWSYNEQFFGPGTRLTVL.